Each of the 32 T cell receptor beta chains below was sequenced from the same sample in a study of beta chain features in type 1 diabetes. Expressed TCRB transcripts were sequenced because the entire RNA isolate underwent reverse transcription. Using immunoSEQ multiplex PCR, the repertoire was profiled, and TCRdb retains in-frame clones only, with some absent. Of about half a million clones in the sample, around 30% are singletons; the top ten hold 0.06% to 0.07%. Sequencing was done on a sample of naive CD4+ T cells from blood. All receptors come from a man aged 18 to 30 in good health.

This chain uses TRBV30 with TRBJ2-4; D is unclear. The length of the CDR3 is 14 residues. V was cut by 1 base and J by 1 base, with 8 bases left in between. The germline gives CDR1 GTSNPN, CDR2 SVGIG (reference sequence). For the CDR3, the DNA is TGTGCCTGGAGTGGCCTCATGGCCAAAAACATTCAGTACTTC. It encodes CAWSGLMAKNIQYF.

This chain connects TRBV5-4 to TRBJ1-1, with 8 bases fitting TRBD1. The CDR3 loop spans 14 amino acids. The J segment lost 0 bases and the V segment lost 3 bases, leaving 1 base of the junction unmatched. Germline V gene lookup returns CDR1 SGHNT and CDR2 YYREEE (reference sequence). This CDR3 is CASSSGGMNTEAFF. For the CDR3, the DNA is TGTGCCAGCAGCTCAGGGGGCATGAACACTGAAGCTTTCTTT.

This clone turned up a few times. The chain is built from TRBV4-3 and TRBJ2-4; 7 positions agree with TRBD1. V shed 3 bases, J shed 6 bases, and the junction held 5 bases outside the gene matches. Germline lookup yields CDR1 LGHNA and CDR2 YSLEER. This CDR3 is 14 amino acids long. The CDR3 DNA follows: TGCGCCAGCAGCCAGAAGGGGGCGGGAAACATTCAGTACTTC. Protein: CASSQKGAGNIQYF.

The V gene is TRBV28, the J gene TRBJ2-2; no definite D call. With 5 bases removed from V and 5 bases from J, the gap between germline ends came to 9 bases. The germline V gene has CDR1 MDHEN and CDR2 SYDVKM. The CDR3 contains 13 residues. CDR3 in DNA: TGTGCCAGCAGTCCCCCGGCGACCGGGGAGCTGTTTTTT. Translation gives CASSPPATGELFF. Combining the CDR3 with reference TRBV28 and TRBJ2-2 gives the whole variable domain DVKVTQSSRYLVKRTGEKVFLECVQDMDHENMFWYRQDPGLGLRLIYFSYDVKMKEKGDIPEGYSVSREKKERFSLILESASTNQTSMYLCASSPPATGELFFGEGSRLTVL.

This clone has just a few counts. This chain connects TRBV30 to TRBJ1-5; 10 bases match TRBD1. The CDR3 covers 15 residues. V lost 0 bases, J lost 5 bases, and 4 bases stayed unmatched. Germline-derived CDR1 and CDR2 are GTSNPN and SVGIG (reference sequence). CDR3 bases: TGTGCCTGGAGTGTACCAGGACAGGGGGATCAGCCCCAGCATTTT. Protein product: CAWSVPGQGDQPQHF.

The chain joins TRBV27 to TRBJ2-1; a weak D match, TRBD1 (6 bases). The CDR3 runs to 13 residues. Germline V lookup: CDR1 MNHEY, CDR2 SMNVEV (reference sequence). V lost 6 bases, J lost 5 bases, and 11 bases lay in between. The CDR3 region is CASRATGNNEQFF. CDR3 sequence (DNA): TGTGCCAGCAGGGCGACAGGTAACAATGAGCAGTTCTTC.

The V call is TRBV29-1, the J call TRBJ1-1; 7 bases fit TRBD1. The germline V gene has CDR1 SQVTM and CDR2 ANQGSEA. There are 13 residues in the CDR3. V shed 8 bases and J 3 bases; nucleotides not matched to a gene: 9. The CDR3 here is CSFGADRDTEAFF. The CDR3 nucleotides are TGCAGCTTTGGGGCCGACAGGGACACTGAAGCTTTCTTT. The full variable domain, completed using reference TRBV29-1 and TRBJ1-1, is SAVISQKPSRDICQRGTSLTIQCQVDSQVTMMFWYRQQPGQSLTLIATANQGSEATYESGFVIDKFPISRPNLTFSTLTVSNMSPEDSSIYLCSFGADRDTEAFFGQGTRLTVV.

The CDR3 loop is CAWRKREGLYEQYF. In nucleotides, the CDR3 is TGTGCCTGGAGAAAGCGGGAGGGCCTCTACGAGCAGTACTTC. The chain joins TRBV30 to TRBJ2-7, with 10 nucleotides matching TRBD2. Trimming took 3 bases from V and 3 from J; bases not matched to a gene: 5. The CDR3 is 14 amino acids. Per germline, CDR1 GTSNPN and CDR2 SVGIG (reference sequence).

The sample holds a few counts of this clone. The chain employs TRBV11-1 and TRBJ2-3; D uncertain. V lost 3 bases, J lost 2 bases, and 12 bases lay in between. Germline-derived CDR1 and CDR2 are SGHAT and FQDESV (reference sequence). The CDR3 sequence is 15 residues long. DNA of the CDR3: TGTGCCAGCAGCTTGGTACCCGGAGTCACAGATACGCAGTATTTT. Translating gives CASSLVPGVTDTQYF. Full variable domain (outside the CDR3, taken from reference TRBV11-1 and TRBJ2-3): EAEVAQSPRYKITEKSQAVAFWCDPISGHATLYWYRQILGQGPELLVQFQDESVVDDSQLPKDRFSAERLKGVDSTLKIQPAELGDSAMYLCASSLVPGVTDTQYFGPGTRLTVL.

V and J are TRBV29-1 and TRBJ1-2; perhaps TRBD1 as D (5 bases). Germline CDR1 and CDR2: SQVTM and ANQGSEA. The V gene lost 7 bases and the J gene lost 6 bases, with 30 bases spanning the gap. The CDR3 length is 17 residues. CDR3 DNA: TGCAGCGCCTCCGGGACCTGGACCAGTACGCTCATCCATGGCTACACCTTC. Translated: CSASGTWTSTLIHGYTF.

This clone turned up a few times. The chain carries TRBV9 and TRBJ2-6; D perhaps matches TRBD1 (5 bases). CDR1 and CDR2 (germline): SGDLS, YYNGEE. This CDR3 comprises 17 residues. Trimming pared 4 bases from V and 0 bases from J, leaving 14 bases between. CDR3 amino acids: CASSFRQRSSGANVLTF. In DNA form, the CDR3 reads TGTGCCAGCAGCTTCAGACAGAGAAGCTCTGGGGCCAACGTCCTGACTTTC.

The chain links TRBV30 to TRBJ1-5, with D uncertain. This CDR3 spans 14 amino acids. The germline V gene has CDR1 GTSNPN and CDR2 SVGIG (reference sequence). V lost 2 bases and J lost 5, with 13 bases in between. CDR3 in amino acids: CAWSHAAVDQPQHF. CDR3 sequence (DNA): TGTGCCTGGAGTCATGCGGCAGTAGATCAGCCCCAGCATTTT.

This clone was detected only a few times. The chain recombines TRBV29-1 with TRBJ2-1; the match to TRBD2 covers 13 bases. The germline V gene has CDR1 SQVTM and CDR2 ANQGSEA. The CDR3 contains 15 residues. The J segment lost 4 bases and the V segment lost 8 bases, leaving 8 bases of the junction unmatched. The CDR3 DNA reads TGCAGCTTTGCCGGGACTAGCGGGATTTACAATGAGCAGTTCTTC. It translates to CSFAGTSGIYNEQFF.

V is TRBV6-5 and J is TRBJ1-2, with 10 bases identical to TRBD1. The CDR3 extends over 15 amino acids. The germline V gene encodes CDR1 MNHEY and CDR2 SVGAGI. V gave up 7 bases and J gave up 0 bases; unmatched junction bases: 5. CDR3 nucleotide sequence: TGTGCCAGCATTGGACAGGGGGACCCTAACTATGGCTACACCTTC. Translated, it gives CASIGQGDPNYGYTF.

This clone was detected a few times. The same CDR3 is also encoded by other DNA sequences in this sample. This chain uses TRBV7-2 with TRBJ2-7; possibly TRBD2 for D (6 bases). The CDR3 length is 14 residues. Germline V lookup: CDR1 SGHTA, CDR2 FQGNSA. V was pared by 3 bases and J by 1 base, with 10 bases between. Here the CDR3 reads CASSLGGNSYEQYF. Here the CDR3 DNA reads TGTGCCAGCAGCTTGGGGGGAAATTCCTACGAGCAGTACTTC.

This chain uses TRBV5-1 with TRBJ2-3; D is possibly TRBD2 (6 bases). Per germline, CDR1 SGHRS and CDR2 YFSETQ. The V end was cut by 6 bases, the J end by 0 bases, with 11 bases between. CDR3 length: 14 amino acids. This CDR3 is CASTLSGSTDTQYF. The CDR3, as DNA: TGCGCCAGCACCCTTAGCGGAAGCACAGATACGCAGTATTTT. The full variable domain, with the rest looked up from reference TRBV5-1 and TRBJ2-3, is KAGVTQTPRYLIKTRGQQVTLSCSPISGHRSVSWYQQTPGQGLQFLFEYFSETQRNKGNFPGRFSGRQFSNSRSEMNVSTLELGDSALYLCASTLSGSTDTQYFGPGTRLTVL.

This rearrangement joins TRBV30 to TRBJ2-7; 7 nucleotides line up with TRBD2. Germline CDR1 and CDR2: GTSNPN and SVGIG (reference sequence). V lost 2 bases, J lost 1 base, and 8 bases stayed unmatched. The CDR3 has 15 amino acids. The CDR3: CAWSPGGGRSYEQYF. The CDR3 DNA sequence: TGTGCCTGGAGTCCGGGAGGAGGCCGGTCCTACGAGCAGTACTTC. Complete variable domain (other parts from reference TRBV30 and TRBJ2-7): SQTIHQWPATLVQPVGSPLSLECTVEGTSNPNLYWYRQAAGRGLQLLFYSVGIGQISSEVPQNLSASRPQDRQFILSSKKLLLSDSGFYLCAWSPGGGRSYEQYFGPGTRLTVT.

The chain uses TRBV27 and TRBJ2-3; 8 nucleotides match TRBD2. This CDR3 contains 14 residues. After removal of 7 bases from V and 6 bases from J, the junction contained 9 bases not matched to a gene. In germline, CDR1 is MNHEY, CDR2 SMNVEV (reference sequence). The CDR3 region is CASKGAGGWDTQYF. The CDR3 DNA reads as TGTGCCAGCAAAGGGGCGGGAGGTTGGGATACGCAGTATTTT.

A few counts support this clone. The V call is TRBV5-1, the J call TRBJ2-7; D could derive from TRBD1 or TRBD2 (5 bases each). The CDR3 is 14 residues long. CDR1 SGHRS and CDR2 YFSETQ come from the germline V gene. Trimming stripped 4 bases from V and 2 bases from J, with 13 bases between. The CDR3 protein is CASSAGTVAYEQYF. The CDR3 DNA reads TGCGCCAGCAGCGCTGGGACCGTGGCCTACGAGCAGTACTTC. The whole variable domain, remainder taken from reference TRBV5-1 and TRBJ2-7, is KAGVTQTPRYLIKTRGQQVTLSCSPISGHRSVSWYQQTPGQGLQFLFEYFSETQRNKGNFPGRFSGRQFSNSRSEMNVSTLELGDSALYLCASSAGTVAYEQYFGPGTRLTVT.

The chain recombines TRBV2 with TRBJ2-7; D is undetermined. Germline V gene lookup returns CDR1 SNHLY and CDR2 FYNNEI. The CDR3 covers 12 residues. The germline V and J ends were trimmed by 5 bases and 0 bases, with 5 bases remaining between them. DNA for the CDR3: TGTGCCAGCAGTCAGTCCTCCTACGAGCAGTACTTC. This translates into CASSQSSYEQYF.

The chain combines TRBV6-1 with TRBJ1-2, with TRBD1 identical over 7 bases. V lost 5 bases, J lost 4 bases, and 7 bases stayed unmatched. This CDR3 has 14 amino acids. CDR1 and CDR2 (germline): MNHNS, SASEGT. The CDR3 nucleotides are TGTGCCAGCAGTCCGGACAGGACCAGCTATGGCTACACCTTC. Translated, it gives CASSPDRTSYGYTF.

This clone was picked up a small number of times. The chain recombines TRBV5-1 with TRBJ1-2, with 7 positions matching TRBD1. There are 13 residues in the CDR3. Losses at the gene ends were 4 bases for V and 8 bases for J; bases not matched to a gene: 8. Germline V lookup: CDR1 SGHRS, CDR2 YFSETQ. CDR3 nucleotides: TGCGCCAGCAGCACAACAGGGGAAGCGGGCTACACCTTC. Its protein is CASSTTGEAGYTF.

The CDR3 DNA reads as TGTGCCAGCAGCTCTACGACTAGCGCCCGCTCAGGGGGGGCGCAGTATTTT. As protein: CASSSTTSARSGGAQYF. J is TRBJ2-3 and V is TRBV5-4, with D possibly TRBD2 on 8 matching bases. The V end lost 3 bases, the J end lost 10 bases, and 27 bases lay between the germline ends. The CDR3 covers 17 residues. Germline CDR1 and CDR2: SGHNT and YYREEE (reference sequence).

The genes are TRBV6-5 and TRBJ2-4, with a weak D call TRBD1 (6 bases). The germline V gene encodes CDR1 MNHEY and CDR2 SVGAGI. The germline V and J ends were trimmed by 2 bases and 5 bases, with 16 bases remaining between them. The CDR3 totals 16 residues. The chain's CDR3 is CASSYDHRVGENIQYF. The CDR3 nucleotides are TGTGCCAGCAGTTACGATCACAGGGTCGGGGAAAACATTCAGTACTTC.

The chain has TRBV7-2 and TRBJ2-5; 11 bases align to TRBD2. The length of the CDR3 is 15 residues. The ends lost 5 bases at V and 5 bases at J; junction bases unmatched: 7. Germline assignment: CDR1 SGHTA and CDR2 FQGNSA. The CDR3 region is CASSRRASGGETQYF. DNA of the CDR3: TGTGCCAGCAGCCGCAGGGCTAGCGGGGGGGAGACCCAGTACTTC.

The chain is built from TRBV28 and TRBJ2-5; TRBD1 matches at 8 bases. The CDR3 sequence is 15 residues long. V shed 5 bases, J shed 3 bases, and the junction held 8 bases outside the gene matches. Germline V gene lookup returns CDR1 MDHEN and CDR2 SYDVKM. The CDR3: CASSAPGQGKETQYF. CDR3 in DNA: TGTGCCAGCAGTGCCCCCGGACAGGGTAAAGAGACCCAGTACTTC.

In this sample, this clone turned up a few times. V gene TRBV18 combines with J gene TRBJ2-6; maybe TRBD1 (5 bases). CDR3 length: 16 amino acids. V gave up 2 bases and J gave up 2 bases, with 10 bases separating them. Germline V gene lookup returns CDR1 KGHSH and CDR2 LQKENI. CDR3 DNA sequence: TGTGCCAGCTCACCAGTCCAGGGAACTGGGGCCAACGTCCTGACTTTC. Translation gives CASSPVQGTGANVLTF.

A few counts support this clone. The chain carries TRBV30 and TRBJ2-1; the match to TRBD2 covers 10 bases. V was clipped by 2 bases and J by 7 bases; unmatched bases: 5. Germline CDR1 reads GTSNPN; CDR2 reads SVGIG (reference sequence). The CDR3 is 14 residues long. For the CDR3, the DNA is TGTGCCTGGAGTCTAGGACTAGCGGTGAATGAGCAGTTCTTC. Encoded protein: CAWSLGLAVNEQFF.

This clone was counted between two and nine times. The chain joins TRBV19 to TRBJ2-1, with 7 bases identical to TRBD1. Germline V gene data show CDR1 as LNHDA and CDR2 as SQIVND (reference sequence). The CDR3 spans 14 residues. The V gene end was trimmed by 3 bases and the J gene end by 10 bases; junction bases not matched to a gene: 9. The CDR3 DNA reads TGTGCCAGTAGTATGGCAGGGGGAAGTCGGGAGCAGTTCTTC. Its translation: CASSMAGGSREQFF.

V gene TRBV7-2 combines with J gene TRBJ2-3, with D unclear. CDR3 length: 13 residues. The V gene's germline CDR1 is SGHTA and CDR2 FQGNSA. V lost 0 bases, J lost 2 bases, and 3 bases lay in between. As DNA, the CDR3 is TGTGCCAGCAGCTTAGCCCTCACAGATACGCAGTATTTT. It codes for CASSLALTDTQYF. The variable domain in full, with the rest retrieved from reference TRBV7-2 and TRBJ2-3, is GAGVSQSPSNKVTEKGKDVELRCDPISGHTALYWYRQSLGQGLEFLIYFQGNSAPDKSGLPSDRFSAERTGGSVSTLTIQRTQQEDSAVYLCASSLALTDTQYFGPGTRLTVL.

The chain links TRBV7-2 to TRBJ2-5, with 10 positions matching TRBD1. Germline CDR1 SGHTA, CDR2 FQGNSA. V was clipped by 1 base and J by 7 bases; unmatched bases: 9. There are 16 residues in the CDR3. CDR3 residues: CASSLGVGQGLGTQYF. The CDR3 DNA is TGTGCCAGCAGCTTAGGAGTGGGACAGGGGTTGGGGACCCAGTACTTC.

For this clone: This same CDR3 is encoded by further DNA sequences in the sample. The chain is built from TRBV29-1 and TRBJ2-7; D unclear. Germline-derived CDR1 and CDR2 are SQVTM and ANQGSEA. This CDR3 is built from 11 residues. V lost 4 bases to trimming and J lost 0 bases, with 4 bases between them. This CDR3 is CSVGSSYEQYF. DNA of the CDR3: TGCAGCGTTGGTTCCTCCTACGAGCAGTACTTC.